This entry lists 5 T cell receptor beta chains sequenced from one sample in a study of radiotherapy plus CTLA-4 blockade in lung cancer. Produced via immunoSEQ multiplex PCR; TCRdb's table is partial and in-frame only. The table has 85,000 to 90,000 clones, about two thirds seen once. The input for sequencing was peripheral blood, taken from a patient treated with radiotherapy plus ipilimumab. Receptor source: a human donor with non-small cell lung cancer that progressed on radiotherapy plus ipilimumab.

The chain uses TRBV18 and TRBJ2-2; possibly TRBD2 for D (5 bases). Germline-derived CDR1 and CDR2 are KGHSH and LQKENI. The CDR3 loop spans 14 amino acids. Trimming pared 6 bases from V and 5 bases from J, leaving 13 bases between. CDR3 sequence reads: CASSPRTGTGELFF. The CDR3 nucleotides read TGTGCCAGCTCCCCGCGTACGGGGACCGGGGAGCTGTTTTTT.

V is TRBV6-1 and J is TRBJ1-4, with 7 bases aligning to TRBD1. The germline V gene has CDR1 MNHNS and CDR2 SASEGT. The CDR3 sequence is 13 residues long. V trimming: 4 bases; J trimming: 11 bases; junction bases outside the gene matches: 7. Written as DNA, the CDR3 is TGTGCCAGCAGTGGTGGGACAGTAACCAAACTGTTTTTT. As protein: CASSGGTVTKLFF.

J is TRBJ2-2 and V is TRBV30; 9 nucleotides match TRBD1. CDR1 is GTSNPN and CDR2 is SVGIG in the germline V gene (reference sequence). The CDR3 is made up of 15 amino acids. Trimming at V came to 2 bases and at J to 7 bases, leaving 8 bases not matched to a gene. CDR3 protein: CAWSPLQGAHGELFF. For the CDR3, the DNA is TGTGCCTGGAGTCCCCTACAGGGGGCGCACGGGGAGCTGTTTTTT. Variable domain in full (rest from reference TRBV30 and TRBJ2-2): SQTIHQWPATLVQPVGSPLSLECTVEGTSNPNLYWYRQAAGRGLQLLFYSVGIGQISSEVPQNLSASRPQDRQFILSSKKLLLSDSGFYLCAWSPLQGAHGELFFGEGSRLTVL.

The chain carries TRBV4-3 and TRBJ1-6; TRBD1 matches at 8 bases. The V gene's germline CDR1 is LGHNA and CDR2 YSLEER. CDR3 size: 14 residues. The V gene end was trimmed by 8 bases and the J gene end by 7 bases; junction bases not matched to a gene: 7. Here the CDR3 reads CASSRQGPNSPLHF. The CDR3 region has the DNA TGCGCCAGCTCTCGACAGGGGCCAAATTCACCCCTCCACTTT.

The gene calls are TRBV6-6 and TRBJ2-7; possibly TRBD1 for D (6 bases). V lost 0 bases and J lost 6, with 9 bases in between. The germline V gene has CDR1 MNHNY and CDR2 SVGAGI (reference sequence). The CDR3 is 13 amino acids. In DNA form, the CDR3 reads TGTGCCAGCAGTTACTCAACAGGGCTCGAGCAGTACTTC. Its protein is CASSYSTGLEQYF.